This note documents a single T cell receptor beta chain sequence. Antigen unknown. The source of the sample is a study of siplizumab effects on memory and regulatory T cells. Study-wide findings and caveats: In the presence of siplizumab, alloreactive sequences traceable to unstimulated CD4+ memory cells were significantly reduced. Suppressive capability of dividing Tregs from siplizumab cultures went unverified.

Here immunoSEQ multiplex PCR was the method, and the copy in TCRdb shows in-frame clones only, minus some. There are approximately 82,000 clones in the sample; approximately 88% occur only once, and roughly 1.4% lies in the top ten. Germline V gives CDR1 SQVTM, CDR2 ANQGSEA. The CDR3 spans 15 residues. V was clipped by 3 bases and J by 7 bases; unmatched bases: 10. The chain has TRBV29-1 and TRBJ2-2; 8 nucleotides match TRBD1. The TCR originated in a human donor in good health. The sample comprised Tregs sorted from blood. This CDR3 reads CSVEGRTGRIGELFF. In DNA, the CDR3 is TGCAGCGTTGAGGGTCGGACAGGGCGGATCGGGGAGCTGTTTTTT.